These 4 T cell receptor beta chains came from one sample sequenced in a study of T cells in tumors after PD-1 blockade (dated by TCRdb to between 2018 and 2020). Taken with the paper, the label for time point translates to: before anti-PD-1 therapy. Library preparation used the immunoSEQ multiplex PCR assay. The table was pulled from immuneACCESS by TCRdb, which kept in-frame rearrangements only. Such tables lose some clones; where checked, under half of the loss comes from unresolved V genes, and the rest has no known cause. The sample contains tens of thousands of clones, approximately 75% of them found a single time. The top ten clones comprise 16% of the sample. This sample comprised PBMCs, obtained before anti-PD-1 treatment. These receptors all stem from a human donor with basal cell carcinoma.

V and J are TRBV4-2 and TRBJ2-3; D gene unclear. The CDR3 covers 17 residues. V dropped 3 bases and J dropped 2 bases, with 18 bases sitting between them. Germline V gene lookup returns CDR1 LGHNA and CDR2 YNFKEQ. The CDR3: CASSHDSRGKITDTQYF. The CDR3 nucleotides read TGTGCCAGCAGCCACGACTCGCGAGGCAAGATCACAGATACGCAGTATTTT.

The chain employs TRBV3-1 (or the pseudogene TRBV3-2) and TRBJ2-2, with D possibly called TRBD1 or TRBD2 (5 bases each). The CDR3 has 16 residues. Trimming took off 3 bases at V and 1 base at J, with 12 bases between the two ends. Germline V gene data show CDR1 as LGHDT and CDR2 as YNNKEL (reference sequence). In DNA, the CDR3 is TGTGCCAGCAGCCATATGGGACGACAGAACACCGGGGAGCTGTTTTTT. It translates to CASSHMGRQNTGELFF.

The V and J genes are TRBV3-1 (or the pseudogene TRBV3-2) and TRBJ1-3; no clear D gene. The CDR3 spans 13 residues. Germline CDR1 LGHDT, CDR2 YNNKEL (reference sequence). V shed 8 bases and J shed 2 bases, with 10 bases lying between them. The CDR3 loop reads CASSTSAGNTIYF. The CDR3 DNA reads TGTGCCAGCTCGACGTCGGCTGGAAACACCATATATTTT.

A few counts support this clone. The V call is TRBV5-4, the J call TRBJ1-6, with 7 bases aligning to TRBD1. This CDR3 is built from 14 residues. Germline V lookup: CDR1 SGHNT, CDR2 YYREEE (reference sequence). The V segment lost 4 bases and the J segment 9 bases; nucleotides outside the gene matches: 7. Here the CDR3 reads CASSIRDSSSPLHF. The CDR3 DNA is TGTGCCAGCAGCATCCGGGACAGTTCTTCACCCCTCCACTTT.